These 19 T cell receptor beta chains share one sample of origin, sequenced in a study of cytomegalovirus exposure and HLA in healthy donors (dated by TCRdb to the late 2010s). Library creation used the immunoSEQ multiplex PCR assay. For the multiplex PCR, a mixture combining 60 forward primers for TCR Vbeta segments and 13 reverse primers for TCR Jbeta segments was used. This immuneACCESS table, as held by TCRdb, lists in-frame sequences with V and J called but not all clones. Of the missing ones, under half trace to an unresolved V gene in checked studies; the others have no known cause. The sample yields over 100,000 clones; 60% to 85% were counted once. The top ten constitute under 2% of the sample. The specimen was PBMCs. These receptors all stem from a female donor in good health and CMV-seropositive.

CDR3 protein: CASSHLARGDEQYF. The CDR3 nucleotides are TGTGCCAGCAGCCACCTAGCGAGGGGTGACGAGCAGTACTTC. V and J are TRBV5-4 and TRBJ2-7; D possibly corresponds to TRBD2 (6 bases). The CDR3 has 14 amino acids. CDR1 SGHNT and CDR2 YYREEE come from the germline V gene (reference sequence). The V gene lost 4 bases and the J gene lost 5 bases, with 16 bases spanning the gap.

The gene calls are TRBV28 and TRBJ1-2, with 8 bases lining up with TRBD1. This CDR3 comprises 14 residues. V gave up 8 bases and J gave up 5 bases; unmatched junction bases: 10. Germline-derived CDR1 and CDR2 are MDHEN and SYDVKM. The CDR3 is CASGDRYRGYGYTF. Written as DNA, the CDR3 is TGTGCCAGCGGAGATAGGTACAGGGGGTATGGCTACACCTTC.

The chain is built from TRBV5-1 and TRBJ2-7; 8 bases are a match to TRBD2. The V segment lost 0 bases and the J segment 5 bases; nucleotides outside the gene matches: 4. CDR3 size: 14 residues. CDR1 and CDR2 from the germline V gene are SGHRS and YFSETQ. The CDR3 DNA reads TGCGCCAGCAGCTTGGCCGGGGGGGACGACGAGCAGTACTTC. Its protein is CASSLAGGDDEQYF. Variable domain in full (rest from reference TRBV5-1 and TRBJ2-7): KAGVTQTPRYLIKTRGQQVTLSCSPISGHRSVSWYQQTPGQGLQFLFEYFSETQRNKGNFPGRFSGRQFSNSRSEMNVSTLELGDSALYLCASSLAGGDDEQYFGPGTRLTVT.

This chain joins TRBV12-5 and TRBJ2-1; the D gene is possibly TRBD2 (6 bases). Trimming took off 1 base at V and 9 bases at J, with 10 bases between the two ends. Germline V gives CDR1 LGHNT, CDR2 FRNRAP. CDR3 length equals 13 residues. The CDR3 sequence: CASGLGLVSEQFF. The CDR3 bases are TGTGCTAGTGGTTTGGGACTAGTCAGTGAGCAGTTCTTC.

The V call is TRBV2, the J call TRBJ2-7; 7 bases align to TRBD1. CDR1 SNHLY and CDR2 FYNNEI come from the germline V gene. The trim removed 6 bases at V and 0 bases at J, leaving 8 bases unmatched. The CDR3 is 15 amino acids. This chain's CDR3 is CASSAIQGSSYEQYF. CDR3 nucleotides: TGTGCCAGCAGCGCTATACAGGGGAGCTCCTACGAGCAGTACTTC.

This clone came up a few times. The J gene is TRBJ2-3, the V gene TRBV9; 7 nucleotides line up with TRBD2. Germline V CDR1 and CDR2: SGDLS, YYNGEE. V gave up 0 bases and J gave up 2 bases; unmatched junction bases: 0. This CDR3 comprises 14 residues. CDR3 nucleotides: TGTGCCAGCAGCGTAGGACTAGCCACAGATACGCAGTATTTT. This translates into CASSVGLATDTQYF.

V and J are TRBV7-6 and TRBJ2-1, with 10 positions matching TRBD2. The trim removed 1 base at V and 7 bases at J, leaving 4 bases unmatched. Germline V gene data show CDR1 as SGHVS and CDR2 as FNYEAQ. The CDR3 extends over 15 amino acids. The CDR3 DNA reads TGTGCCAGCAGCTTAGAAAGCGGGGGGGCGAATGAGCAGTTCTTC. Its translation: CASSLESGGANEQFF.

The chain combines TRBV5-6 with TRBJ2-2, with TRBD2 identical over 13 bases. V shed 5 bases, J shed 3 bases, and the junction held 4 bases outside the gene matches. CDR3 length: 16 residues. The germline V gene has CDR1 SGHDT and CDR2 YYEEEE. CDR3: CASRRGLAGDTGELFF. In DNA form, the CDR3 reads TGTGCCAGCAGACGAGGACTAGCGGGAGACACCGGGGAGCTGTTTTTT. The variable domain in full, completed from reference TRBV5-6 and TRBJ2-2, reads DAGVTQSPTHLIKTRGQQVTLRCSPKSGHDTVSWYQQALGQGPQFIFQYYEEEERQRGNFPDRFSGHQFPNYSSELNVNALLLGDSALYLCASRRGLAGDTGELFFGEGSRLTVL.

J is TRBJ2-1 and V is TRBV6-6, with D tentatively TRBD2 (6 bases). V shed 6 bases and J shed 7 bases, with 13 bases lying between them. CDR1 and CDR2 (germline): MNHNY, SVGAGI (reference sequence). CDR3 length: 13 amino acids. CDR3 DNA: TGTGCCAGCAGCCTGGGACTGGGGAATGAGCAGTTCTTC. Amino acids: CASSLGLGNEQFF.

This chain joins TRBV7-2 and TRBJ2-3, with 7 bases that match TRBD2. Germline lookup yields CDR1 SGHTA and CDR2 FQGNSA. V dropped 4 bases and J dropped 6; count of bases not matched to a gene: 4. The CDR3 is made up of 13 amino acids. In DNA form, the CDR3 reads TGTGCCAGCAGCTCTTTGACTAGCGATACGCAGTATTTT. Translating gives CASSSLTSDTQYF.

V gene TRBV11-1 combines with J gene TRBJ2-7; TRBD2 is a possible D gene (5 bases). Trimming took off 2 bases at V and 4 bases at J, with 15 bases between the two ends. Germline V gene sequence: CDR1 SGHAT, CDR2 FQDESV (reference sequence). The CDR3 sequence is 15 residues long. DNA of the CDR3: TGTGCCAGCAGCTTAAACCCTGACTACCAATACGAGCAGTACTTC. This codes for CASSLNPDYQYEQYF.

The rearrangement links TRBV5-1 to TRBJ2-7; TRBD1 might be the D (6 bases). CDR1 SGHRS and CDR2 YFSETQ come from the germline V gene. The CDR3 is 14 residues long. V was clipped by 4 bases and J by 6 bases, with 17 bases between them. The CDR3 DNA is TGCGCCAGCAGCCCCGGGACATCGGCAAGCGAGCAGTACTTC. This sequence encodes CASSPGTSASEQYF.

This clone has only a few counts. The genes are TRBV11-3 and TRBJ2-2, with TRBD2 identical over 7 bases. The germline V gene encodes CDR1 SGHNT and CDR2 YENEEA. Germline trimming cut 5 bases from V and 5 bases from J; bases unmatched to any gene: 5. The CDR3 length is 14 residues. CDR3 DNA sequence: TGTGCCAGCAGCGTAGCCGGGGGGACCGGGGAGCTGTTTTTT. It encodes CASSVAGGTGELFF.

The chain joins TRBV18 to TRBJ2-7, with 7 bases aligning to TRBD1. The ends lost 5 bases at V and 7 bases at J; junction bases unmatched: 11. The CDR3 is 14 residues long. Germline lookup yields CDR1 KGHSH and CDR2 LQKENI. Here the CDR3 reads CASSEDRLAREQYF. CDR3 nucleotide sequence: TGTGCCAGCTCAGAGGACAGGTTAGCCCGGGAGCAGTACTTC.

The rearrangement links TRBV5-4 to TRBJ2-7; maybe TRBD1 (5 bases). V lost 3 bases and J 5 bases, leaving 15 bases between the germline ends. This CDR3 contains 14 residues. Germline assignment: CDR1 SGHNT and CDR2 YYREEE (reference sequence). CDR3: CASSSSAGYDEQYF. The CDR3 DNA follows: TGTGCCAGCAGCTCCTCGGCAGGGTACGACGAGCAGTACTTC.

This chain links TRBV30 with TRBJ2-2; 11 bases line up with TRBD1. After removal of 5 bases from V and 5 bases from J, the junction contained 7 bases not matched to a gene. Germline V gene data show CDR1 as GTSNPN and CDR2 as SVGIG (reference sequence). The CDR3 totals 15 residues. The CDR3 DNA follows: TGTGCCTGGCGGACAGGGGGCGCAGGGACCGGGGAGCTGTTTTTT. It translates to CAWRTGGAGTGELFF.

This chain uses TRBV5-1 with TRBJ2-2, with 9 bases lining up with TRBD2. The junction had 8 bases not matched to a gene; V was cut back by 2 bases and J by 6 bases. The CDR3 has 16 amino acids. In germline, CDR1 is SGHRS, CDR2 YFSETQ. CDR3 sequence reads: CASSFPSTSGAGELFF. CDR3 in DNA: TGCGCCAGCAGCTTCCCTTCGACTAGCGGCGCCGGGGAGCTGTTTTTT.

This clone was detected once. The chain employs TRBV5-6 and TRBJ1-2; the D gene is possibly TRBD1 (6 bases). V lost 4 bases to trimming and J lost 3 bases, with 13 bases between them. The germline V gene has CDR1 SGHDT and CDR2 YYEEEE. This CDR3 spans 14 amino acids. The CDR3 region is CASSQGRNDYGYTF. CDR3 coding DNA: TGTGCCAGCAGCCAGGGGCGGAACGACTATGGCTACACCTTC.

The CDR3 bases are TGTGCCACCCGAGGACTAGCGAACCAAGAGACCCAGTACTTC. This translates into CATRGLANQETQYF. The chain employs TRBV10-3 and TRBJ2-5; TRBD2 aligns across 9 bases. The CDR3 spans 14 residues. Per the germline V gene, CDR1 is ENHRY and CDR2 is SYGVKD. V gave up 10 bases and J gave up 0 bases; unmatched junction bases: 6.